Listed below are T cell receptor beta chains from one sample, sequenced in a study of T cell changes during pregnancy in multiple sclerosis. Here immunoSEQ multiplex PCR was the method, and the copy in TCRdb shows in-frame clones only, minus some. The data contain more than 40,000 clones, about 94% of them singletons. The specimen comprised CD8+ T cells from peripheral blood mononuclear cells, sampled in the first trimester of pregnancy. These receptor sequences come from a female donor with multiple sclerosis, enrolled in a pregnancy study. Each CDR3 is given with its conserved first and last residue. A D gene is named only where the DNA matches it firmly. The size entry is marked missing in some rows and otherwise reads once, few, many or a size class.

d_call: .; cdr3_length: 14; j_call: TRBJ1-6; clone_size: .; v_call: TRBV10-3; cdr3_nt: TGTGCCATCAGTGAGGGGCGCTATAATTCACCCCTCCACTTT; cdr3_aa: CAISEGRYNSPLHF
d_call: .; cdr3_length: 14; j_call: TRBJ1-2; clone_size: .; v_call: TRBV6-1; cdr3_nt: TGTGCCAGCAGTGAAATCAGGGGAAACTATGGCTACACCTTC; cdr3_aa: CASSEIRGNYGYTF
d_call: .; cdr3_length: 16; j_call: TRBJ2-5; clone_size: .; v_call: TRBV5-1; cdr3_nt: TGCGCCAGCAGCTTGGGACTAGTCGGCACCCAAGAGACCCAGTACTTC; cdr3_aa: CASSLGLVGTQETQYF
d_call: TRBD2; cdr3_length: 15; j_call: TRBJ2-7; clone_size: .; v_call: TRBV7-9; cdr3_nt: TGTGCCAGCAGCTTAGGACTAGCGGGGGACGACGAGCAGTACTTC; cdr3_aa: CASSLGLAGDDEQYF
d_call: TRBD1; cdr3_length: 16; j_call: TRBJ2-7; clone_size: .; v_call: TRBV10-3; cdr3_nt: TGTGCCATCAGTGACCCGTGGACAGGGGGGGAGTACGAGCAGTACTTC; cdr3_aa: CAISDPWTGGEYEQYF
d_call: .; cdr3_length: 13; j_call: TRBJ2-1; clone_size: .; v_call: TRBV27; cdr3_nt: TGTGCCAGCAGACCCCCAGGGAATAATGAGCAGTTCTTC; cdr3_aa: CASRPPGNNEQFF
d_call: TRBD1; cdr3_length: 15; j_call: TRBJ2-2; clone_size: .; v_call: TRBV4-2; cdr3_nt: TGTGCCAGCAGCGTAGAACAGGGGGTCACCGGGGAGCTGTTTTTT; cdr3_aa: CASSVEQGVTGELFF
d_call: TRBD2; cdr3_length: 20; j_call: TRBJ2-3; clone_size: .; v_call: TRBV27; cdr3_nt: TGTGCCAGCAGTTCCTCGGCGGGAGGGCATTTTACAATTTTGACAGATACGCAGTATTTT; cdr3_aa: CASSSSAGGHFTILTDTQYF
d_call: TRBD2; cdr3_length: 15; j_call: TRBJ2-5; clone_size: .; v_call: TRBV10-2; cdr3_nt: TGCGCCAGCAGTGAGACACCAGCGGGAGCAGAGACCCAGTACTTC; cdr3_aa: CASSETPAGAETQYF
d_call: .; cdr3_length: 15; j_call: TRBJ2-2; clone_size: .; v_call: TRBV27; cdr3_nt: TGTGCCAGCAGGGACAAAAAGGTTGGCACCGGGGAGCTGTTTTTT; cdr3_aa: CASRDKKVGTGELFF
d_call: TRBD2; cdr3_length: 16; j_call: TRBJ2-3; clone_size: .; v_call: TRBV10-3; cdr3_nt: TGTGCCATCAGTGAGCGCTGGGGGGGAGGGACAGATACGCAGTATTTT; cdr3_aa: CAISERWGGGTDTQYF
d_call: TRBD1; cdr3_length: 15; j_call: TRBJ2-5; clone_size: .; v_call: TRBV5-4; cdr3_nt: TGTGCCAGCAGCTTTGGACAGGGCAGTCAGAAGACCCAGTACTTC; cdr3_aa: CASSFGQGSQKTQYF
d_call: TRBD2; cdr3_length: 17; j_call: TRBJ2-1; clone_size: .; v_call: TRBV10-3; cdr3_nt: TGTGCCATCAGTGAGTCGGGGACTAGTCCGTTTTACAATGAGCAGTTCTTC; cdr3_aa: CAISESGTSPFYNEQFF
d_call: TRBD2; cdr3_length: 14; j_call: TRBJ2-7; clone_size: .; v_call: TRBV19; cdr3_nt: TGTGCCAGTAGTCCCCCGGGACTACCCTACGAGCAGTACTTC; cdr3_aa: CASSPPGLPYEQYF
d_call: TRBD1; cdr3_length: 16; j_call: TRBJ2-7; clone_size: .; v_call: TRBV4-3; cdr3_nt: TGCGCCAGCAGCCAAGATTCGGGGACAGGGGCCAGCGAGCAGTACTTC; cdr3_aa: CASSQDSGTGASEQYF
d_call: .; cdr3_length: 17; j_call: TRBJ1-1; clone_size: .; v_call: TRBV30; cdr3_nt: TGTGCCTGGAGCGACGATGGGGGCCTTCTTATGAACACTGAAGCTTTCTTT; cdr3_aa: CAWSDDGGLLMNTEAFF
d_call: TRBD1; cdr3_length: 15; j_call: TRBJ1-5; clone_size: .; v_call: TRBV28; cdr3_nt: TGTGCCAGCAGTTTTCAGGGGGTACGCAATCAGCCCCAGCATTTT; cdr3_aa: CASSFQGVRNQPQHF
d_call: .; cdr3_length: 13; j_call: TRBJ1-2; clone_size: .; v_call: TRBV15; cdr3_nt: TGTGCCACCAGCAGCGGGGGGGTGGATGGCTACACCTTC; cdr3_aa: CATSSGGVDGYTF
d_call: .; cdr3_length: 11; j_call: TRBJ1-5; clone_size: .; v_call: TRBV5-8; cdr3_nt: TGTGCCAGCTCGGTCAATCAGCCCCAGCATTTT; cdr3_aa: CASSVNQPQHF
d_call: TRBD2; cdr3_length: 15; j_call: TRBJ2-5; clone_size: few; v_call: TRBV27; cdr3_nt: TGTGCCAGCAGTTTAGGCGGGGGAGGCCGGGAGACCCAGTACTTC; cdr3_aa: CASSLGGGGRETQYF
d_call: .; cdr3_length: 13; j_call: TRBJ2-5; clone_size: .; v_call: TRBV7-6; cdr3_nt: TGTGCCAGCAGCCTCGGACTGCCCGGGGACCAGTACTTC; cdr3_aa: CASSLGLPGDQYF
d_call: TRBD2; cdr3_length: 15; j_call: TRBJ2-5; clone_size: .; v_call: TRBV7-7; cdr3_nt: TGTGCCAGCAGCTTAGGAGGCGGGAGGGGTGAGACCCAGTACTTC; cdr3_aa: CASSLGGGRGETQYF
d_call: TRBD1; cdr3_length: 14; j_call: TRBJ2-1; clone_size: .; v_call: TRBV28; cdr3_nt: TGTGCCAGCAGTTGGACGGGACAGGGGTCCATCGAGTTCTTC; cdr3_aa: CASSWTGQGSIEFF
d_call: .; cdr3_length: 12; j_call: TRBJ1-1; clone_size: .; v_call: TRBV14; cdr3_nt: TGTGCCAGCAGCCCAGGCGTGACTGAAGCTTTCTTT; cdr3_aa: CASSPGVTEAFF
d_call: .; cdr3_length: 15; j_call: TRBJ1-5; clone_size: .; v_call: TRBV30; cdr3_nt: TGTGCCTGGAGTGGGGGGGAAAATAGCAATCAGCCCCAGCATTTT; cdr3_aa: CAWSGGENSNQPQHF
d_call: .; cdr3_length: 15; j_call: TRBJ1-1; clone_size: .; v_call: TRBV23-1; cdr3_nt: TGCGCCAGCAGTCAATCCCCGACAGGTTACACTGAAGCTTTCTTT; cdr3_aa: CASSQSPTGYTEAFF
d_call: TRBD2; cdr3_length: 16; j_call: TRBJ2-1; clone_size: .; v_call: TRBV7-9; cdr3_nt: TGTGCCAGCAGCTTAGGGGTAGCGGGGAACTACAATGAGCAGTTCTTC; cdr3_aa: CASSLGVAGNYNEQFF
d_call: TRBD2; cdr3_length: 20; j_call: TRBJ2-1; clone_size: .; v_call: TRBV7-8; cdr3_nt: TGTGCCAGCAGCTTACCCTTGGGACTAGCGGGAGGAACGGGGATTCAAGGGCAGTTCTTC; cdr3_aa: CASSLPLGLAGGTGIQGQFF
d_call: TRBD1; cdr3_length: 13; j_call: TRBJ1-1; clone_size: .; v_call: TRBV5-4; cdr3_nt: TGTGCCAGCAGCTCCTCAGGGGGCACTGAAGCTTTCTTT; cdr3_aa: CASSSSGGTEAFF
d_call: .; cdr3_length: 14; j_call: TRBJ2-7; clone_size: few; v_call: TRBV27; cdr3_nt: TGTGCCAGCAGTCCCGGGACATTCTCCTACGAGCAGTACTTC; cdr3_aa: CASSPGTFSYEQYF
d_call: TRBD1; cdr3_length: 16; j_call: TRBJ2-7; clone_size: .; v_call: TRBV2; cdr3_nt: TGTGCCAGCAGTGAACCCTTCGGACAGGGGGGTAAAGAGCAGTACTTC; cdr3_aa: CASSEPFGQGGKEQYF
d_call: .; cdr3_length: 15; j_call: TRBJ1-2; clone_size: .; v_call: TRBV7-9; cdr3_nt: TGTGCCAGCAGCGACAGCAGTCAAGGGGACTATGGCTACACCTTC; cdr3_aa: CASSDSSQGDYGYTF
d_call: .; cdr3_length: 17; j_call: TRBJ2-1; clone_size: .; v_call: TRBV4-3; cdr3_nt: TGCGCCAGCAGCCAAGCGATGACAGAACCGGCGTACAATGAGCAGTTCTTC; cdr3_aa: CASSQAMTEPAYNEQFF
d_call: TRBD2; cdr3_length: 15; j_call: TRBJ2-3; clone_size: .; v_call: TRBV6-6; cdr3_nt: TGTGCCAGCAGTTATTCCTCCGGGAGGCCAGATACGCAGTATTTT; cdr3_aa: CASSYSSGRPDTQYF
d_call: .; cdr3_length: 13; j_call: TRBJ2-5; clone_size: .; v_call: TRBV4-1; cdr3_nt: TGCGCCAGCAGCCAAGAAGGAGAAGAGACCCAGTACTTC; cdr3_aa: CASSQEGEETQYF
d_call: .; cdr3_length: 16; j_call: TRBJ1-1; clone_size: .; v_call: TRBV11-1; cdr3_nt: TGTGCCAGCAGCCCGCATTGGCGGGACGGGAACACTGAAGCTTTCTTT; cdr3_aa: CASSPHWRDGNTEAFF
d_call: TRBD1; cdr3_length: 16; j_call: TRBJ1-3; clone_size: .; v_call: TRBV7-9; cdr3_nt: TGTGCCAGCAGCTCCGGTCGGACAGGGCCTGGAAACACCATATATTTT; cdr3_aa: CASSSGRTGPGNTIYF
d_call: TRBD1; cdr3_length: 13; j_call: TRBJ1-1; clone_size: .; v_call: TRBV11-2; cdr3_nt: TGTGCCAGCAGTCAGGGGGTGAACACTGAAGCTTTCTTT; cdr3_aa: CASSQGVNTEAFF
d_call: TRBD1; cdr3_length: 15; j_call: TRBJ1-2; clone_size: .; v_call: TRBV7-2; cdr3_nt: TGTGCCAGCAGCTTTAGTGGGGGACAGAACTATGGCTACACCTTC; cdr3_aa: CASSFSGGQNYGYTF
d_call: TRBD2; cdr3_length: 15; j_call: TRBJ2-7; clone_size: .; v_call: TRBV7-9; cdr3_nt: TGTGCCAGCAGCTTAGGCGTAGCGGGCGTTGGGGAGCAGTACTTC; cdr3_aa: CASSLGVAGVGEQYF
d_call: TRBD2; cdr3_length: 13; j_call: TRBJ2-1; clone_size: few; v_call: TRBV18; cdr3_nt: TGTGCCAGCTCTGAGCGGGGATACAATGAGCAGTTCTTC; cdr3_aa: CASSERGYNEQFF
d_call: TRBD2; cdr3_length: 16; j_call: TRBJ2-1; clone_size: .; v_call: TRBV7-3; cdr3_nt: TGTGCCAGCAGCGTCGGACTAGCGGGAGTCCACAATGAGCAGTTCTTC; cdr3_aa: CASSVGLAGVHNEQFF
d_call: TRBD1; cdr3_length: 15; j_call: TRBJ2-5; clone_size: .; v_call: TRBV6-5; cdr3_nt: TGTGCCAGCAGCAGGGGACAGGGGGCTGGGGAGACCCAGTACTTC; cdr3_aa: CASSRGQGAGETQYF
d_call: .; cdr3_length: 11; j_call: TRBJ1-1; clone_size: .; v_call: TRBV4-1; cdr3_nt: TGCGCCAGCAGGGCGAACACTGAAGCTTTCTTT; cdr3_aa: CASRANTEAFF
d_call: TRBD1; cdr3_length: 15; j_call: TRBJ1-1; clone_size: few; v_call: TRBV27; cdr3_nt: TGTGCCAGCAGCTGGACAGGGGGGCCGGGGGGTGAAGCTTTCTTT; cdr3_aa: CASSWTGGPGGEAFF
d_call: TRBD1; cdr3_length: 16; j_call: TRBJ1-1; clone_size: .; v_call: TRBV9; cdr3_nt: TGTGCCAGCAGCCCCGACAGGGCCCCTGGGGTAACTGAAGCTTTCTTT; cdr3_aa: CASSPDRAPGVTEAFF
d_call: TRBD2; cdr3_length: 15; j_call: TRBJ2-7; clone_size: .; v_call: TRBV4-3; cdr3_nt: TGCGCCAGCAGCCAAGAGGCGGGGGGTGCTTACGAGCAGTACTTC; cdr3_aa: CASSQEAGGAYEQYF
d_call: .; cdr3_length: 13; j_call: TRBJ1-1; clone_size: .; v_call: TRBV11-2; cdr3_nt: TGTGCCAGCAGCCCCTCGGACAGACAAGAAGCTTTCTTT; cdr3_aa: CASSPSDRQEAFF